The clone carrying this TCR beta chain has just a few counts. Its antigen is not known. This CDR3 region has 13 residues. In germline, CDR1 is MNHNY, CDR2 SVGAGI (reference sequence). The V and J ends lost 7 bases and 7 bases, in that order; junction bases with no gene match: 9. TCRdb re-analysed the RT-PCR reads in MiXCR, keeping a single row per CDR3 protein. The sample lists 250,000 to 350,000 distinct CDR3 sequences, approximately 20% occurring once. This specimen comes from a study of response to subunit inactivated influenza vaccine. Overall study results and limits: The authors suggested that every seasonal influenza vaccination recruits few new T cells.

J is TRBJ1-2 and V is TRBV6-6, with 7 bases fitting TRBD1. The TCR comes from a man aged 50 to 69 who received an inactivated influenza vaccine. The specimen was PBMCs from blood, collected about 19 months after vaccination. CDR3 amino acids: CASTPGGISGYTF. CDR3 coding DNA: TGTGCCAGCACCCCAGGGGGGATTAGTGGCTACACCTTC.